This T cell receptor (beta chain) was observed in a study of T cell responses to AZD1222 COVID-19 vaccine. Study-wide findings and caveats: Reportedly, nearly half the spike-specific TCRs target unmutated variant regions. In all cases, repertoires were sampled only after the peak T cell response.

Comments on this clone: Its specificity is not known.

The germline gives CDR1 GTSNPN, CDR2 SVGIG (reference sequence). V was shortened by 7 bases and J by 5 bases, with 20 bases between the two germline ends. The CDR3 runs 14 residues. Both about-4-week and about-12-week second-dose recipients were combined. Sequencing was performed with immunoSEQ multiplex PCR; in TCRdb, only in-frame clones are kept and a portion is missing. The sample lists 150,000 or so clones, 90% to 95% occurring once. This rearrangement joins TRBV30 to TRBJ1-1; D might be TRBD1 (6 bases). The material was peripheral blood, obtained 28 days after the second AZD1222 dose. The origin of this receptor is an adult who received the AZD1222 COVID-19 vaccine. The chain's CDR3 is CASKRGQGQTEAFF. As DNA, the CDR3 is TGTGCCTCCAAACGGGGGCAGGGACAAACTGAAGCTTTCTTT.